Below are 11 T cell receptor beta chains sequenced from a single sample in a study of shared clonotypes between healthy human individuals. Profiled with immunoSEQ multiplex PCR; TCRdb holds only in-frame clones, not every one. This table has around 2.3 million clones, 90% to 96% appearing once. The sequencing sample was made of naive CD4+ T cells sorted from blood. The subset: CD45RA+ positively selected. The receptors originated from a man aged 18-30 years in good health.

This clone appeared a single time. The chain employs TRBV18 and TRBJ2-5; 9 bases align to TRBD2. The junction had 7 bases not matched to a gene; V was cut back by 3 bases and J by 5 bases. The germline gives CDR1 KGHSH, CDR2 LQKENI. This CDR3 is built from 15 residues. The CDR3 loop reads CASSPPGLALETQYF. The CDR3 DNA sequence: TGTGCCAGCTCACCCCCGGGACTAGCATTGGAGACCCAGTACTTC.

The chain is built from TRBV5-4 and TRBJ2-5, with a possible D match to TRBD2 (5 bases). Germline lookup yields CDR1 SGHNT and CDR2 YYREEE (reference sequence). This CDR3 contains 16 residues. V dropped 2 bases and J dropped 2 bases, with 16 bases sitting between them. The CDR3 spells CASSLGIREGQETQYF. The CDR3 DNA reads TGTGCCAGCAGCTTAGGTATCCGGGAAGGTCAAGAGACCCAGTACTTC.

The chain combines TRBV25-1 with TRBJ2-5; 11 positions match TRBD2. The CDR3 is 17 amino acids. CDR1 is MGHDK, CDR2 SYGVNS, per germline. V lost 2 bases and J lost 2; bases outside the gene matches: 7. The CDR3 here is CASSETRRTSGQETQYF. The CDR3 DNA reads TGTGCCAGCAGTGAAACCCGAAGGACTAGCGGGCAAGAGACCCAGTACTTC.

The CDR3 is CASSQDTLSTDTQYF. DNA of the CDR3: TGCGCCAGCAGCCAAGATACTCTTAGCACAGATACGCAGTATTTT. The V gene is TRBV4-1, the J gene TRBJ2-3, with D unclear. This CDR3 comprises 15 residues. Looked up from germline, CDR1 is MGHRA and CDR2 is YSYEKL. Trimming shortened V by 0 bases and J by 0 bases, and 7 bases separated the two germline ends.

J is TRBJ2-7 and V is TRBV6-1, with D perhaps TRBD1 or TRBD2 (6 bases each). The length of the CDR3 is 15 residues. V lost 8 bases and J lost 1, with 18 bases in between. The germline gives CDR1 MNHNS, CDR2 SASEGT. The CDR3 DNA follows: TGTGCCAGCTTGATTGTGGGGGGCGCATCCTACGAGCAGTACTTC. The encoded protein is CASLIVGGASYEQYF.

The chain couples TRBV5-1 to TRBJ1-4; D is uncertain. This CDR3 is 13 amino acids long. V was trimmed by 7 bases and J by 0 bases, leaving 7 bases between them. In germline, CDR1 is SGHRS, CDR2 YFSETQ. CDR3: CASALATNEKLFF. CDR3 in DNA: TGCGCCAGCGCCCTTGCAACTAATGAAAAACTGTTTTTT.

The chain combines TRBV19 with TRBJ1-4, with 7 bases aligning to TRBD1. The J segment lost 3 bases and the V segment lost 5 bases, leaving 9 bases of the junction unmatched. The germline gives CDR1 LNHDA, CDR2 SQIVND (reference sequence). This CDR3 comprises 16 residues. This CDR3 reads CASSSSGTEANEKLFF. The CDR3 nucleotides read TGTGCCAGTAGTTCTTCCGGGACAGAGGCTAATGAAAAACTGTTTTTT.

This clone was counted a single time. The V gene is TRBV10-2, the J gene TRBJ1-1; D is undetermined. The CDR3 has 13 residues. Between the trimmed V and J ends, which lost 10 bases and 1 base, there was a span of 13 bases. Germline CDR1 and CDR2: WSHSY and SAAADI. As DNA, the CDR3 is TGCGCCACGGTGGCGCAGAGGAACACTGAAGCTTTCTTT. As protein: CATVAQRNTEAFF.

This chain connects TRBV30 to TRBJ1-1, with TRBD1 as a possible D gene (6 bases). CDR3 length: 13 amino acids. Trimming took off 0 bases at V and 5 bases at J, with 10 bases between the two ends. Germline assignment: CDR1 GTSNPN and CDR2 SVGIG (reference sequence). In DNA form, the CDR3 reads TGTGCCTGGAGTGTACAACAGGGTACTGAAGCTTTCTTT. It specifies CAWSVQQGTEAFF. The full variable domain, rest sourced from reference TRBV30 and TRBJ1-1, is SQTIHQWPATLVQPVGSPLSLECTVEGTSNPNLYWYRQAAGRGLQLLFYSVGIGQISSEVPQNLSASRPQDRQFILSSKKLLLSDSGFYLCAWSVQQGTEAFFGQGTRLTVV.

This sequence joins TRBV25-1 and TRBJ1-2; the match to TRBD1 covers 8 bases. The V segment lost 3 bases and the J segment 5 bases; nucleotides outside the gene matches: 8. CDR1 and CDR2 from the germline V gene are MGHDK and SYGVNS. This CDR3 is 15 amino acids long. CDR3 in amino acids: CASSESGGGRYGYTF. The CDR3 bases are TGTGCCAGCAGTGAGTCAGGGGGCGGGAGGTATGGCTACACCTTC.

The chain combines TRBV30 with TRBJ2-3, with TRBD2 as a possible D gene (5 bases). This CDR3 contains 14 residues. The germline gives CDR1 GTSNPN, CDR2 SVGIG (reference sequence). Deletions cut 3 bases from V and 7 bases from J, with 17 bases between. CDR3 DNA sequence: TGTGCCTGGAGGGACTCAAGGGCGTCGCATACGCAGTATTTT. Translated, it gives CAWRDSRASHTQYF.